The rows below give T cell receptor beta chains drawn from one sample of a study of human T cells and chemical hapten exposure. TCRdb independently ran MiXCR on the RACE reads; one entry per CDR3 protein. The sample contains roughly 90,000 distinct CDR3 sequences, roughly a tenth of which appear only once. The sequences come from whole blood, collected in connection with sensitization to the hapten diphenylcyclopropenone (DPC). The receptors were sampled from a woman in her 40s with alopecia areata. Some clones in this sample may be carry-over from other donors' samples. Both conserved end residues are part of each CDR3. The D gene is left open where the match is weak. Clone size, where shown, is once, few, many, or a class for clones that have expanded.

TGTGCCAGCAGCTTAGTAGTGACCGGGTCATCTGAAGCTTTCTTT	CASSLVVTGSSEAFF	TRBV7-9	.	.	TRBJ1-1
TGTGCCAGCAGCTCGGGGTATGGCTACACCTTC	CASSSGYGYTF	TRBV12-3/TRBV12-4	.	many	TRBJ1-2
TGCAGCGCAGAGGCTAGCGGTTCGGCCCAGTACTTC	CSAEASGSAQYF	TRBV29-1	TRBD2	.	TRBJ2-5
TGTGCCAGTAGTATATCAACGGCAGGACAGCCCCAGCATTTT	CASSISTAGQPQHF	TRBV19	.	many	TRBJ1-5
TGTGCCAGCAGCTTATCGATCTTGGACAGGCCCTCCTTC	CASSLSILDRPSF	TRBV5-4	TRBD1	.	TRBJ2-7
TGTGCCAGCAGTCACGGAGCGGGGGGACAGAGCTCCTACAATGAGCAGTTCTTC	CASSHGAGGQSSYNEQFF	TRBV11-2	TRBD2	.	TRBJ2-1
TGTGCCAGCAGCTTAGATGGGCTTACGAATACGCAGTATTTT	CASSLDGLTNTQYF	TRBV7-9	.	few	TRBJ2-3
TGTGCCAGCAGCTTAGTAGGGCCTCTGGCAGATACGCAGTATTTT	CASSLVGPLADTQYF	TRBV7-3	.	few	TRBJ2-3
TGCAGTGCTAGTTTACAGGGGGCGCGGTGGGCTTTCTTT	CSASLQGARWAFF	TRBV20-1	TRBD1	many	TRBJ1-1
TGTGCCAGCAGTTTGGCGGGTTCTATAGCCAAAAACATTCAGTACTTC	CASSLAGSIAKNIQYF	TRBV12-3/TRBV12-4	.	few	TRBJ2-4
TGTGCCAGCCTGTTCACCACCGGGACAGGGTCCCTCGCTGAAGCTTTCTTT	CASLFTTGTGSLAEAFF	TRBV18	TRBD1	.	TRBJ1-1
TGTGCCAGCAGCTTCGTGCCAGGGCAGGAATCACCCCTCCACTTT	CASSFVPGQESPLHF	TRBV5-5	.	few	TRBJ1-6
TGTGCCAGCAGTGAGCGGTCTAGCGGGGCCCCCGGGCAGTTCTTC	CASSERSSGAPGQFF	TRBV2	TRBD2	few	TRBJ2-1
TGTGCCAGCAGCCCGGGACAGGGCACTGAAGCTTTCTTT	CASSPGQGTEAFF	TRBV12-3/TRBV12-4	TRBD1	many	TRBJ1-1
TGTGCCAGCAGCTCTCTACAGGGCCTGTATAGCAATCAGCCCCAGCATTTT	CASSSLQGLYSNQPQHF	TRBV7-8	.	few	TRBJ1-5
TGTGCCATCCAGCTTGGACAGGTTCAAGAGACCCAGTACTTC	CAIQLGQVQETQYF	TRBV2	TRBD1	few	TRBJ2-5
TGTGCCAGCAGCTCCAGGACAGGGCCGAACACTGAAGCTTTCTTT	CASSSRTGPNTEAFF	TRBV7-9	TRBD1	.	TRBJ1-1
TGTGCCAGCAGTCTGCTAGCGGAGCACACAGATACGCAGTATTTT	CASSLLAEHTDTQYF	TRBV6-2/TRBV6-3	TRBD2	few	TRBJ2-3
TGCGCCAGCAGCCTTCGACTAGCGGGGGTCTACAATGAGCAGTTCTTC	CASSLRLAGVYNEQFF	TRBV4-3	TRBD2	few	TRBJ2-1
TGTGCCAGCAGCTTAGGGCAGGTGAACCGGCCCCAGCATTTT	CASSLGQVNRPQHF	TRBV13	.	many	TRBJ1-5
TGTGCCAGCAGCAGGGACAGGGAGATGACCCAGTACTTC	CASSRDREMTQYF	TRBV7-2	TRBD1	.	TRBJ2-5
TGTGCCAGCAGGAGCTTCGGACAGGGGGCGAGCGGCTACACCTTC	CASRSFGQGASGYTF	TRBV27	TRBD1	few	TRBJ1-2
TGTGCCAGCAGCTTAGGAGCCATAGGGAGGGAGCTGTTTTTT	CASSLGAIGRELFF	TRBV7-6	.	many	TRBJ2-2
TGCGCCAGCAGCCTCTGGACTGGCACAGATACGCAGTATTTT	CASSLWTGTDTQYF	TRBV4-1	.	.	TRBJ2-3
TGTGCCAGCAGCCCCCGCTTAGCGGGAATCTACAATGAGCAGTTCTTC	CASSPRLAGIYNEQFF	TRBV11-2	TRBD2	many	TRBJ2-1
TGTGCCAGCAGCCAACAGAGGACAGGGTGGGCAGATACGCAGTATTTT	CASSQQRTGWADTQYF	TRBV3-1	TRBD1	.	TRBJ2-3
TGTGCCAGCAGAGGATACGAGCAGTACTTC	CASRGYEQYF	TRBV2	.	many	TRBJ2-7
TGTGCCATCAGACTAGCGGGGGCAGATACGCAGTATTTT	CAIRLAGADTQYF	TRBV10-3	TRBD2	many	TRBJ2-3
TGTGCCAGCAGCCCTACTAGCGGCCACACCGGGGAGCTGTTTTTT	CASSPTSGHTGELFF	TRBV3-1	TRBD2	many	TRBJ2-2
TGCAGTGCCCCGGACAGGGGGAGGGCTTACACTGAAGCTTTCTTT	CSAPDRGRAYTEAFF	TRBV20-1	TRBD1	.	TRBJ1-1
TGTGCCAGCTATAGCGGGGGGGCGAAAGAGACCCAGTACTTC	CASYSGGAKETQYF	TRBV7-2	TRBD2	few	TRBJ2-5
TGTGCCAGCAGCCAAGATGGGCGGGGGGGCCAAGAGACCCAGTACTTC	CASSQDGRGGQETQYF	TRBV3-1	TRBD2	many	TRBJ2-5